A single sample is the source of the 12 T cell receptor beta chains below, sequenced in a study of T cells in Graves' hyperthyroidism and ophthalmopathy. TCR beta CDR3 sequences were amplified from RNA transcripts. Primed by the HTBI set, a first-round RT-PCR was run on the TCR CDR3. TCRdb called the multiplex PCR reads again in MiXCR, with one record for every CDR3 protein. The sample lists 640,000 or so distinct CDR3 sequences; roughly 14% were seen once. The sample was blood. These receptors were taken from a middle-aged woman with Graves' ophthalmopathy.

The rearrangement links TRBV10-3 to TRBJ1-1; TRBD1 matches at 8 bases. CDR3 size: 16 residues. The V and J ends lost 8 bases and 0 bases, in that order; junction bases with no gene match: 11. Germline V lookup: CDR1 ENHRY, CDR2 SYGVKD. CDR3 in DNA: TGTGCCATCTCCTCCGGGACAGGAATCATGAACACTGAAGCTTTCTTT. It is translated as CAISSGTGIMNTEAFF.

J is TRBJ1-4 and V is TRBV2; D unresolved. Trimming stripped 1 base from V and 3 bases from J, with 12 bases between. The germline V gene encodes CDR1 SNHLY and CDR2 FYNNEI. This CDR3 contains 16 residues. The CDR3 is CASSEVPGWANEKLFF. CDR3 sequence (DNA): TGTGCCAGCAGTGAAGTACCCGGCTGGGCTAATGAAAAACTGTTTTTT.

This clonotype was picked up many times. The chain links TRBV15 to TRBJ2-7, with D hard to call. V lost 3 bases to trimming and J lost 2 bases, with 14 bases between them. The CDR3 length is 15 residues. The germline V gene encodes CDR1 LNHNV and CDR2 YYDKDF (reference sequence). The CDR3 region has the DNA TGTGCCACCAGCAGGCCGGCAGAGCGTCCCTACGAGCAGTACTTC. Protein product: CATSRPAERPYEQYF. The full variable domain, rest sourced from reference TRBV15 and TRBJ2-7, is DAMVIQNPRYQVTQFGKPVTLSCSQTLNHNVMYWYQQKSSQAPKLLFHYYDKDFNNEADTPDNFQSRRPNTSFCFLDIRSPGLGDTAMYLCATSRPAERPYEQYFGPGTRLTVT.

The chain recombines TRBV28 with TRBJ2-7; weak D call: TRBD1 (5 bases). The CDR3 covers 15 residues. V was cut by 2 bases and J by 4 bases, with 15 bases left in between. CDR1 is MDHEN and CDR2 is SYDVKM in the germline V gene. The CDR3 sequence is CASSLAQGSRYEQYF. DNA of the CDR3: TGTGCCAGCAGTTTAGCGCAGGGTAGCAGGTACGAGCAGTACTTC.

There are a few counts of this clonotype. The chain is built from TRBV12-3 or TRBV12-4 and TRBJ2-2; the D is unclear. This CDR3 comprises 15 residues. V dropped 3 bases and J dropped 6 bases, with 14 bases sitting between them. The CDR3 DNA reads TGTGCCAGCAGTTTTAGGTTGGGTGGCTCCGGGGAGCTGTTTTTT. It yields the protein CASSFRLGGSGELFF.

V usage is TRBV30 and J usage is TRBJ1-1, with D perhaps matching TRBD1 (5 bases). V lost 8 bases to trimming and J lost 1 base, with 17 bases between them. This CDR3 spans 14 amino acids. The germline CDR1 and CDR2 sequences are GTSNPN and SVGIG (reference sequence). The CDR3 region has the DNA TGTGCCGGGGGAGGCCGCGGACGGAACACTGAAGCTTTCTTT. Translation: CAGGGRGRNTEAFF.

A remark on this clonotype: Compared with germline, one end of the junction differs, possibly owing to a read error. The chain is built from TRBV7-7 and TRBJ2-1, with D perhaps being TRBD1 or TRBD2 (6 bases each). The CDR3 has 14 residues. The germline V gene encodes CDR1 SSHAT and CDR2 FNYEAQ (reference sequence). In DNA, the CDR3 is TGTGCTAGCAGCCCTGCCGGGGGCTCGGGTGAGCAGTTCTTC. As protein: CASSPAGGSGEQFF.

At least ten counts were recorded for this clonotype. The rearrangement links TRBV19 to TRBJ2-7; 9 bases are shared with TRBD1. The length of the CDR3 is 16 residues. The trim removed 4 bases at V and 0 bases at J, leaving 7 bases unmatched. Germline V gene sequence: CDR1 LNHDA, CDR2 SQIVND (reference sequence). Here the CDR3 reads CASSKTGTGSSYEQYF. As DNA, the CDR3 is TGTGCCAGTAGTAAGACCGGGACAGGGAGCTCCTACGAGCAGTACTTC.

This clonotype was seen many times. This chain connects TRBV20-1 to TRBJ1-3, with 7 positions matching TRBD1. J lost 7 bases, V lost 0 bases, and 3 bases had no gene match. CDR1 is DFQATT, CDR2 SNEGSKA, per germline (reference sequence). The CDR3 totals 13 residues. The CDR3 DNA reads as TGCAGTGCTAGAGAGACCAGGGGGAACACCATATATTTT. Amino acid sequence: CSARETRGNTIYF.

This clonotype turned up a few times. The J gene is TRBJ2-1, the V gene TRBV12-3 or TRBV12-4, with D perhaps given as TRBD1 or TRBD2 (5 bases each). The germline V and J ends were trimmed by 3 bases and 6 bases, with 12 bases remaining between them. The CDR3 loop spans 14 amino acids. CDR3 sequence reads: CASSFGTAFNEQFF. The CDR3 nucleotides are TGTGCCAGCAGTTTTGGGACGGCTTTCAATGAGCAGTTCTTC.

This clonotype was recorded at least ten times. CDR3 sequence reads: CASSSTFQNSPLHF. DNA for the CDR3: TGTGCCAGCAGTTCAACTTTCCAGAATTCACCCCTCCACTTT. The chain joins TRBV12-3 or TRBV12-4 to TRBJ1-6; D gene unclear. The germline V and J ends were trimmed by 4 bases and 7 bases, with 11 bases remaining between them. The CDR3 is 14 amino acids.

The chain links TRBV12-3 or TRBV12-4 to TRBJ2-7, with 11 bases that match TRBD2. Trimming cost V 6 bases and J 2 bases; bases outside gene matches: 6. The CDR3 contains 15 residues. CDR3 region: CASRPRLAGPYEQYF. CDR3 bases: TGTGCCAGCAGACCTAGACTAGCGGGGCCCTACGAGCAGTACTTC.